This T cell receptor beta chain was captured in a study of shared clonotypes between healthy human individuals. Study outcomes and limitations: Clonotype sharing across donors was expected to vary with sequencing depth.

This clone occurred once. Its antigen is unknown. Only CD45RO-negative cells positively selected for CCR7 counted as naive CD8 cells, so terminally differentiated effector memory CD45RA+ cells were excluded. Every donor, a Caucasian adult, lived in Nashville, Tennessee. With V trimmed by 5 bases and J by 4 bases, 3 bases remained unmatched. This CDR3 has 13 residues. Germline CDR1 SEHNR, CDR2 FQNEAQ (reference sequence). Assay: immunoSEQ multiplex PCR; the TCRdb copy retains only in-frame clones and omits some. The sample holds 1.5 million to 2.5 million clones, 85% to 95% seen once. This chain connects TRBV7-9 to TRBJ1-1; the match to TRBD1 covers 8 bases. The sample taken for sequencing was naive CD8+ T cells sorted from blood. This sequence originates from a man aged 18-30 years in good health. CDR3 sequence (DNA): TGTGCCAGCAGCCATACAGGGGGCACTGAAGCTTTCTTT. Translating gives CASSHTGGTEAFF.